This is a list of T cell receptor beta chains from one sample in a study of CD8 T cells in Susac syndrome. TCRdb reprocessed the immunoSEQ multiplex PCR reads with MiXCR, giving one entry per CDR3 protein. The sample contains 95,000 to 150,000 distinct CDR3 sequences, 96% of which appear only once. The sample was CD4+ T cells from PBMCs. These receptors all stem from a human donor with Susac syndrome. Each CDR3 is given with its conserved first and last residue. A D gene is named only where the DNA matches it firmly. Clone size, where shown, is once, few, many, or a class for clones that have expanded.

>TRBV5-4|TRBD2|17|TRBJ2-7|NA
CASSQGLAGGSIYEQYF
TGTGCCAGCAGCCAGGGACTAGCGGGAGGGTCGATCTACGAGCAGTACTTC
>TRBV20-1|NA|11|TRBJ1-2|NA
CSANPRNSYTF
TGCAGTGCTAACCCCAGGAACTCCTACACCTTC
>TRBV7-2|NA|12|TRBJ1-2|NA
CASSLANYGYTF
TGTGCCAGCAGCTTAGCTAACTATGGCTACACCTTC
>TRBV7-9|NA|12|TRBJ2-3|once
CASRNSPDTQYF
TGTGCCAGCCGAAACAGTCCAGATACGCAGTATTTT
>TRBV27|TRBD2|17|TRBJ2-5|NA
CASSPHRTSGSRETQYF
TGTGCCAGCAGTCCCCACCGGACTAGCGGATCCAGAGAGACCCAGTACTTC
>TRBV20-1|NA|11|TRBJ1-2|few
CSARRGNGYTF
TGCAGTGCTAGGCGGGGGAATGGCTACACCTTC
>TRBV12-3/TRBV12-4|TRBD2|15|TRBJ2-1|NA
CASSLGGSVYNEQFF
TGTGCCAGCAGCCTCGGCGGGAGCGTTTACAATGAGCAGTTCTTC
>TRBV18|NA|14|TRBJ2-1|NA
CASSPSQGYNEQFF
TGTGCCAGCTCACCTTCCCAGGGGTACAATGAGCAGTTCTTC
>TRBV25-1|TRBD1|14|TRBJ1-5|NA
CASSEGDSDQPQHF
TGTGCCAGCAGTGAAGGGGACAGCGATCAGCCCCAGCATTTT
>TRBV18|TRBD1|13|TRBJ1-2|NA
CASSGDRGDVLTF
TGTGCCAGCTCAGGGGACAGGGGCGATGTCCTCACCTTC
>TRBV29-1|NA|13|TRBJ2-3|NA
CSVEWSNADTQYF
TGCAGCGTTGAGTGGAGCAACGCAGATACGCAGTATTTT
>TRBV12-3/TRBV12-4|NA|16|TRBJ1-1|once
CASSGPGSRGGTEAFF
TGTGCCAGCAGCGGTCCGGGTTCTCGAGGGGGCACTGAAGCTTTCTTT
>TRBV20-1|TRBD2|14|TRBJ2-7|NA
CSAISPSGSGEQYF
TGCAGTGCTATAAGCCCTAGCGGGAGTGGCGAGCAGTACTTC